The 31 T cell receptor beta chains in this list originate from one sample, sequenced in a study of tumor and adjacent non-tumor tissue in lung cancer. The template was RNA from unsorted bulk tissue. The library came from three nested PCR rounds adapted from ARM-PCR protocols. TCRdb fed the multiplex PCR reads into MiXCR, producing one record per CDR3 protein. The table shows roughly 67,000 distinct CDR3 sequences, with about 60% occurring only once. Material: lung tumor tissue. The receptors were sampled from a man aged 45-60 years with non-small cell lung cancer.

This clonotype was seen a handful of times. This may arise from a read error, as a much more abundant clone is one base away. The V and J genes are TRBV12-3 or TRBV12-4 and TRBJ1-1; no definite D call. This CDR3 contains 14 residues. The CDR3 loop is CASSLAGLNIEAFF. CDR3 DNA sequence: TGTGCCAGCAGTTTAGCCGGTTTGAACATTGAAGCTTTCTTT.

The chain combines TRBV9 with TRBJ1-6, with 9 bases fitting TRBD1. Germline V lookup: CDR1 SGDLS, CDR2 YYNGEE. V lost 0 bases to trimming and J lost 7 bases; unmatched junction nucleotides: 8. The CDR3 contains 17 residues. The CDR3 coding sequence is TGTGCCAGCAGCGTAGCTACCAGGACAGGGGCGAATTCACCCCTCCACTTT. Translation: CASSVATRTGANSPLHF.

With regard to this clonotype: A much larger clone lies one base from this, so it may be a read error. The chain is built from TRBV5-4 and TRBJ2-7; tentatively, D is TRBD2 (5 bases). The CDR3 totals 14 residues. The germline V gene has CDR1 SGHNT and CDR2 YYREEE (reference sequence). V was trimmed by 4 bases and J by 5 bases, leaving 16 bases between them. CDR3 bases: TGTGCCAGCAGCCCTGGGGAAGCGGAAAACGAGCAGTACTTC. Encoded protein: CASSPGEAENEQYF.

Note on this clonotype: The junction does not match germline at one end; this may be a read error. J is TRBJ2-6 and V is TRBV6-5; TRBD1 aligns across 10 bases. The CDR3 totals 16 residues. Germline CDR1 is MNHEY and CDR2 is SVGAGI. The CDR3 spells CASTRQGAPAANVLTF. CDR3 DNA sequence: TGTGCGAGCACGAGACAGGGGGCGCCTGCGGCCAACGTCCTGACTTTC.

This clonotype was counted many times. The chain employs TRBV29-1 and TRBJ2-1; possible D gene TRBD1, 6 bases. V lost 3 bases and J lost 3, with 12 bases in between. The CDR3 sequence is 14 residues long. The germline V gene encodes CDR1 SQVTM and CDR2 ANQGSEA. The CDR3 DNA is TGCAGCGTTGATCAGGGGTCGTTCTACAATGAGCAGTTCTTC. Protein sequence: CSVDQGSFYNEQFF.

This clonotype was counted between two and nine times. This sequence joins TRBV5-1 and TRBJ1-4, with D possibly TRBD1 on 5 matching bases. CDR3 length: 15 residues. Germline V gene data show CDR1 as SGHRS and CDR2 as YFSETQ. With 7 bases removed from V and 3 bases from J, the gap between germline ends came to 16 bases. CDR3 protein: CASQEGSSPNEKLFF. DNA for the CDR3: TGCGCCAGCCAGGAGGGGAGTTCCCCTAATGAAAAACTGTTTTTT. Full variable domain (rest looked up from reference TRBV5-1 and TRBJ1-4): KAGVTQTPRYLIKTRGQQVTLSCSPISGHRSVSWYQQTPGQGLQFLFEYFSETQRNKGNFPGRFSGRQFSNSRSEMNVSTLELGDSALYLCASQEGSSPNEKLFFGSGTQLSVL.

The genes are TRBV4-2 and TRBJ2-3; 15 bases agree with TRBD2. CDR3 size: 19 residues. Trimming cost V 5 bases and J 3 bases; bases outside gene matches: 12. Germline V lookup: CDR1 LGHNA, CDR2 YNFKEQ. The CDR3 nucleotides read TGTGCCAGCAGCAAGCAGGGACTAGCGGGGGGCCGAGGGACAGATACGCAGTATTTT. Translating it yields CASSKQGLAGGRGTDTQYF.

As to this clonotype: A much bigger clone sits one base away, suggesting this may be a read error. The chain uses TRBV28 and TRBJ2-7; D is possibly TRBD1 (5 bases). CDR1 MDHEN and CDR2 SYDVKM come from the germline V gene. CDR3 length: 13 amino acids. CDR3 amino acids: CACSTGLSYEQYF. The DNA of the CDR3 is TGTGCCTGCAGTACAGGCCTCTCCTACGAGCAGTACTTC.

With respect to this clonotype: Its ends do not fully match the called genes, so a read error is possible. The J gene is TRBJ2-7, the V gene TRBV29-1; no definite D call. This CDR3 contains 13 residues. In germline, CDR1 is SQVTM, CDR2 ANQGSEA. Written as DNA, the CDR3 is TGCAGCGCTGAAGAGGCGCAGAGGTACGAGCAGTACTTC. This sequence encodes CSAEEAQRYEQYF.

The sample holds many counts of this clonotype. A read error may be the cause here, since a much bigger clone is one base away. CDR3 protein: CAGSSSGNSDTQYF. The CDR3 DNA is TGTGCCGGCAGCTCCAGCGGGAACTCAGATACGCAGTATTTT. The chain carries TRBV11-1 and TRBJ2-3, with TRBD2 matching 7 bases. The V gene's germline CDR1 is SGHAT and CDR2 FQDESV (reference sequence). The CDR3 has 14 amino acids.

As concerns this clonotype: The CDR3 end shows no conserved phenylalanine or tryptophan, and so a read error is likely. The DNA is left out, because the CDR3 cannot be placed on it with certainty; the CDR3 is given as TCRdb lists it. The genes are TRBV11-3 and TRBJ2-1. In germline, CDR1 is SGHNT, CDR2 YENEEA. Including both end residues, the CDR3 is 12 amino acids long. The CDR3 region is CASSLGRSGLVY.

This clonotype was counted once. It may be a read error: a sequence one base away is much more abundant. The J gene is TRBJ2-7, the V gene TRBV28, with D possibly being TRBD2 (7 bases). V dropped 5 bases and J dropped 6 bases, with 17 bases sitting between them. CDR1 is MDHEN and CDR2 is SYDVKM in the germline V gene. This CDR3 is built from 14 residues. For the CDR3, the DNA is TGTGCCAGCAGTGCCACCCCGGGGGGCCCCGAGCAGTACTTC. Translation: CASSATPGGPEQYF.

This clonotype showed up many times. This chain uses TRBV7-9 with TRBJ2-7; 7 nucleotides match TRBD2. The CDR3 has 15 residues. Germline V gene data show CDR1 as SEHNR and CDR2 as FQNEAQ (reference sequence). The junction had 9 bases not matched to a gene; V was cut back by 5 bases and J by 2 bases. Written as DNA, the CDR3 is TGTGCCAGCAGCCTCGGGGGGTCGGGGGCCTACGAGCAGTACTTC. Encoded protein: CASSLGGSGAYEQYF.

This sequence joins TRBV28 and TRBJ2-3; D may be TRBD1 (6 bases). The germline gives CDR1 MDHEN, CDR2 SYDVKM. The CDR3 has 14 amino acids. V was clipped by 2 bases and J by 11 bases, with 17 bases between them. The CDR3 sequence is CASSLGTSPGVQYF. CDR3 coding DNA: TGTGCCAGCAGTTTAGGGACAAGCCCCGGGGTGCAGTATTTT. Combining the CDR3 with reference TRBV28 and TRBJ2-3 gives the whole variable domain DVKVTQSSRYLVKRTGEKVFLECVQDMDHENMFWYRQDPGLGLRLIYFSYDVKMKEKGDIPEGYSVSREKKERFSLILESASTNQTSMYLCASSLGTSPGVQYFGPGTRLTVL.

Turning to this clonotype: The junction differs from germline at one of its ends, possibly a read error. V usage is TRBV11-2 and J usage is TRBJ1-4; D is perhaps TRBD1 (6 bases). Germline V gives CDR1 SGHAT, CDR2 FQNNGV. The CDR3 spans 15 residues. The CDR3 reads CASSLTQGTNEKLFF. In DNA, the CDR3 is TGTGCCAGCAGCCTTACTCAGGGGACTAACGAAAAACTGTTTTTT.

To note about this clonotype: This may arise from a read error, as a much more abundant clone is one base away. The chain employs TRBV10-1 and TRBJ2-7; D possibly uses TRBD1 or TRBD2 (5 bases each). The germline V gene encodes CDR1 WNHNN and CDR2 SYGVQD (reference sequence). Trimming left V 3 bases short and J 0 bases short, with 12 bases between. The CDR3 is 15 residues long. DNA of the CDR3: TGCGCCAGCAGTGATGGGGCTAGCTGCTCCTACGAGCAGTACTTC. Translating it yields CASSDGASCSYEQYF.

For this clonotype: A clone one base away is much larger, so this may be a read error. V is TRBV6-1 and J is TRBJ2-3, with no clear D. This CDR3 region has 14 residues. Per germline, CDR1 MNHNS and CDR2 SASEGT. Deletions cut 2 bases from V and 3 bases from J, with 9 bases between. The CDR3: CASSEQIRTDTQYF. The CDR3 DNA is TGTGCCAGCAGTGAACAGATTAGAACAGATACGCAGTATTTT.

V usage is TRBV5-1 and J usage is TRBJ2-7; the D call may be TRBD1 or TRBD2 (6 bases each). V lost 4 bases to trimming and J lost 6 bases, with 17 bases between them. The CDR3 runs to 14 residues. Germline V CDR1 and CDR2: SGHRS, YFSETQ. The CDR3 sequence: CASSMGGLAAEQYF. CDR3 coding DNA: TGCGCCAGCAGCATGGGGGGCTTGGCTGCCGAGCAGTACTTC.

The chain joins TRBV6-5 to TRBJ2-7; maybe TRBD2 (6 bases). The V gene's germline CDR1 is MNHEY and CDR2 SVGAGI. The CDR3 consists of 13 residues. The CDR3 sequence: CVNARRDGYEQYF. The CDR3 bases are TGTGTCAATGCCCGGCGGGATGGCTACGAGCAGTACTTC.

The gene calls are TRBV11-1 and TRBJ1-1; weak D call: TRBD1 (5 bases). Germline V gene sequence: CDR1 SGHAT, CDR2 FQDESV (reference sequence). With 9 bases removed from V and 2 bases from J, the gap between germline ends came to 16 bases. The CDR3 runs to 14 residues. The CDR3 here is CASLEGALNTEAFF. The DNA for the CDR3 is TGTGCCAGTTTAGAAGGGGCGCTTAACACTGAAGCTTTCTTT. The full variable domain, in which reference TRBV11-1 and TRBJ1-1 provide the parts outside the CDR3, is EAEVAQSPRYKITEKSQAVAFWCDPISGHATLYWYRQILGQGPELLVQFQDESVVDDSQLPKDRFSAERLKGVDSTLKIQPAELGDSAMYLCASLEGALNTEAFFGQGTRLTVV.

Worth noting for this clonotype: This may arise from a read error, as a much more abundant clone is one base away. Here the CDR3 omits its conserved ending phenylalanine or tryptophan, so a read error is the likely source. The limits of the CDR3 on the DNA are not certain, so only TCRdb's listed CDR3 is given. The V and J genes are TRBV6-2 or TRBV6-3 and TRBJ2-7; TRBD2 is taken as the D call from the table, unchecked against the DNA. Per the germline V gene, CDR1 is MNHEY and CDR2 is SVGEGT. The CDR3 extends over 14 residues, inclusive of both ends. This chain's CDR3 is CASNPGLAGGPEYL.

Of note for this clonotype: One base away lies a much larger clone, so this may be a sequencing read error. The V call is TRBV2, the J call TRBJ1-2, with 7 bases fitting TRBD1. CDR3 length equals 15 residues. Germline values: CDR1 SNHLY, CDR2 FYNNEI. The CDR3 region has the DNA TGTGTCAGCAGAGAGGCGACAGGGAGGAGCTATGGCTACACCTTC. Translating gives CVSREATGRSYGYTF.

This clonotype was counted at least ten times. The chain links TRBV6-6 to TRBJ1-1, with a weak D call TRBD1 (6 bases). The CDR3 runs to 14 residues. V dropped 1 base and J dropped 2 bases, with 8 bases sitting between them. Germline-derived CDR1 and CDR2 are MNHNY and SVGAGI (reference sequence). The CDR3 nucleotides read TGTGCCAGCAGTTACTTAGGGGGTAACACTGAAGCTTTCTTT. This gives the protein CASSYLGGNTEAFF.

This clonotype was counted only a few times. V gene TRBV6-6 combines with J gene TRBJ1-1; tentatively, D is TRBD1 (5 bases). Deletions cut 0 bases from V and 6 bases from J, with 14 bases between. There are 15 residues in the CDR3. Germline CDR1 reads MNHNY; CDR2 reads SVGAGI (reference sequence). CDR3 loop: CASSYSVQQGAEAFF. The CDR3 bases are TGTGCCAGCAGTTACTCGGTGCAGCAAGGGGCTGAAGCTTTCTTT.

In this sample, this clonotype turned up a few times. The chain joins TRBV28 to TRBJ2-5; D is ambiguous. The CDR3 is made up of 11 amino acids. Trimming pared 4 bases from V and 5 bases from J, leaving 5 bases between. CDR1 and CDR2 from the germline V gene are MDHEN and SYDVKM. CDR3 amino acids: CASSSWETQYF. For the CDR3, the DNA is TGTGCCAGCAGTTCGTGGGAGACCCAGTACTTC.

As concerns this clonotype: At one of its ends the junction is not consistent with the germline gene, which may arise from a read error. The rearrangement links TRBV18 to TRBJ1-3; D possibly corresponds to TRBD1 (5 bases). The CDR3 loop spans 14 amino acids. The germline gives CDR1 KGHSH, CDR2 LQKENI. In DNA form, the CDR3 reads TGTGCCAGCTCACGCAGGGACTCTGGAGACACCATATATTTT. Its translation is CASSRRDSGDTIYF.

In regard to this clonotype: An end of the junction does not agree with germline; a read error may underlie this. The chain recombines TRBV12-3 or TRBV12-4 with TRBJ1-2, with TRBD1 matching 12 bases. The CDR3 covers 15 residues. This chain's CDR3 is CASIKGQGARDGYIF. For the CDR3, the DNA is TGTGCCAGCATCAAGGGACAGGGGGCTCGTGATGGCTACATCTTC.

Regarding this clonotype: At one boundary the junction diverges from the germline segment, which might be a read error. The chain uses TRBV11-1 and TRBJ2-2, with D perhaps matching TRBD1 (5 bases). CDR3 length: 14 amino acids. The germline gives CDR1 SGHAT, CDR2 FQDESV (reference sequence). The CDR3 sequence is CASRFQGRHGELFF. The CDR3 nucleotides read TGTGCCAGCCGCTTTCAGGGTCGGCACGGGGAGCTGTTTTTT.

In its sample, this clonotype was seen a few times. Lacking the conserved final phenylalanine or tryptophan, this CDR3 likely reflects a read error. The chain recombines TRBV11-2 with TRBJ1-2; a possible D gene is TRBD1 (5 bases). Trimming shortened V by 0 bases and J by 4 bases, and 12 bases separated the two germline ends. The CDR3 loop spans 15 amino acids. The germline CDR1 and CDR2 sequences are SGHAT and FQNNGV. The CDR3 protein is CASSLERGASYGYTS. CDR3 DNA: TGTGCCAGCAGCTTAGAAAGGGGAGCTAGCTATGGCTACACCTCC.

Concerning this clonotype itself: One end of the junction fails to match germline, which may point to a read error. V gene TRBV12-3 or TRBV12-4 combines with J gene TRBJ1-6; D call uncertain. This CDR3 comprises 15 residues. CDR3 protein: CASNFRREVNSSLHF. CDR3 sequence (DNA): TGTGCCAGCAATTTCAGGCGAGAGGTCAATTCATCCCTCCACTTT.

J is TRBJ2-1 and V is TRBV29-1; TRBD2 aligns across 7 bases. CDR3 length equals 13 residues. Germline CDR1 SQVTM, CDR2 ANQGSEA. The CDR3 DNA is TGCGCCGTTGACCCTAGCGGACTAAATGAGCAGTTCTTC. This encodes CAVDPSGLNEQFF.